This T cell receptor (beta chain) was retrieved from a study of T cell responses to AZD1222 COVID-19 vaccine. With 1 base clipped from V and 5 bases from J, the junction kept 8 bases outside the gene matches. CDR1 and CDR2 (germline): MNHNS, SASEGT. CDR3 length equals 17 residues. This clone is a singleton in its sample. The repertoire was sequenced with immunoSEQ multiplex PCR; TCRdb's copy has only in-frame clones and lacks some. The sample lists some 120,000 clones, just over 85% occurring once. The specimen was peripheral blood, collected on day 0 of AZD1222 vaccination. This TCR was sampled from an adult in good health. The rearrangement joins TRBV6-1 to TRBJ2-3, with 11 positions matching TRBD2. CDR3 sequence reads: CASSEGASGGWKDTQYF. CDR3 nucleotides: TGTGCCAGCAGTGAAGGGGCTAGCGGGGGGTGGAAAGATACGCAGTATTTT.